This entry is about one T cell receptor (beta chain). This clonotype was seen many times. No antigen is known for it. No per-base quality is available; no much larger clone lies one base away. Per the germline V gene, SQVTM is the CDR1 and ANQGSEA is the CDR2. The CDR3 spans 12 residues, from the cysteine through the phenylalanine. Only the CDR3 portion is preserved as DNA: 36 bases, with reading frame beginning at the first base. The data originate from a study of blood T cells in healthy people across ages (dated by TCRdb to between 2015 and 2017). In terms of the full investigation: Template switching captured roughly one uniquely barcoded TCR beta cDNA molecule per two T cells in model experiments. Donors were grouped into four age groups: young (average 16 years), middle-aged (around 39), aged (around 60) and long-lived (82). The study analyzed two additional independent replicas of 1 million unique cDNA reads from the same blood draw for two donors, one aged 18 to 30 and one aged 80 or older. To avoid experimental bias, donors of different ages were distributed randomly across sequencing lanes. Using deep sequencing normalized with unique cDNA molecular identifiers, the study measured how TCR beta repertoire diversity changes with age. Paper-wide results and their limitations: The long-lived group showed more naive CD4+ T cells, fewer expanded clones and increased TCR diversity than the aged group, suggesting age selection. Observed TCR beta diversity per million T cells fell roughly linearly with age, and a significant reduction was already apparent by age approximately 41. Bulk unsorted PBMC profiling prevented conclusive comparison of naive and antigen-experienced compartments. Estimates of total diversity based on one million sequenced T cells were considered lower bounds and underestimates. There was a strong correlation between observed TCR beta diversity and the percentage of naive T cells measured by flow cytometry. Because the CMV infection status of the donors was unknown, age-related changes in expanded clonotypes may potentially have been confounded.

Libraries were made using 5' RACE. These reads were obtained on an Illumina HiSeq 2500. A second about 7 to 11 cycle PCR used a sample-barcoded 5' primer and a J-beta primer mix. A template-switch 5' adaptor carrying 12 random nucleotides introduced a unique molecular identifier onto each TCR beta cDNA molecule. At least 2.5 million CDR3-containing paired-end reads were obtained from each sample. All of the RNA was converted into first-strand cDNA using the Mint cDNA synthesis kit, with a TRBC-specific oligonucleotide serving as the primer. All cDNA was treated with uracil-DNA glycosylase and then went through a first 18-cycle PCR with the universal primers M1SS and BC2_uni_R. The paper's data handling went like this. Each sample was normalized by randomly selecting 1 million high-quality reads, each carrying a distinct molecular identifier. Instead of being binned into consensus sequences, reads that shared molecular identifiers were thrown out. CDR3 identification, clonotype clustering and error correction used MiTCR with a Q25 quality threshold and the strictest error-elimination algorithm. A nonparametric unseen species model using Euler transformation provided a lower-bound estimate of total TCR beta diversity. TCRdb reprocessing: public reads trimmed at Q25 with fastp, clones called with MiXCR, in-frame beta chains kept. Records with the same CDR3 protein are collapsed into one entry carrying the most frequent genes and DNA. The V and J calls and clone size come from TCRdb's table, not from the authors' own analysis. The sample profile shows about 1,800,000 distinct CDR3 sequences; 28% of them were found once. The top ten clonotypes cover about 8% of the sample.

Systemically healthy Caucasian individuals from Russia, 35 to 50 in total and aged about 6 to 90 years, were included as donors. Each donor gave about 9.7 milliliters of peripheral blood, drawn into EDTA-treated Vacutainer tubes. Ficoll-Paque density-gradient centrifugation was used to isolate PBMCs, with at least 6.5 million per sample. Trizol reagent was used to extract total RNA from PBMCs, with at least 5 micrograms per sample. Naive CD45RAhigh/CD27high T cell percentages were measured by flow cytometry on a PBMC aliquot from every donor. The sample taken for sequencing was blood. This receptor was taken from a woman aged 25 to 39 in good health. The chain couples TRBV29-1 to TRBJ2-1, and 15 bases in between align with TRBD2. The DNA sequence is given as TGCAGGGGGGGACTAGCGGGGGGTGAGCAGTTCTTC. It specifies CRGGLAGGEQFF.